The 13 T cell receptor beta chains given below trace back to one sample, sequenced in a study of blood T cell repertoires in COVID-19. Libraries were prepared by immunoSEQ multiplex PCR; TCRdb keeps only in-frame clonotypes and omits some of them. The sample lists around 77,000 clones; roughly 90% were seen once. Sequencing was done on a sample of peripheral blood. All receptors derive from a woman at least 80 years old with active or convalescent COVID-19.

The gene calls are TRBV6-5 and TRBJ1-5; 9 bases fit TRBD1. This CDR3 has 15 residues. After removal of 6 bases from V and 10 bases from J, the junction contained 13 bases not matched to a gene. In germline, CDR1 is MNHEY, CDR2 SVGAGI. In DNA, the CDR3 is TGTGCCAGCAGACCCAAACAGGGGGCGGGTGGACCCCAGCATTTT. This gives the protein CASRPKQGAGGPQHF.

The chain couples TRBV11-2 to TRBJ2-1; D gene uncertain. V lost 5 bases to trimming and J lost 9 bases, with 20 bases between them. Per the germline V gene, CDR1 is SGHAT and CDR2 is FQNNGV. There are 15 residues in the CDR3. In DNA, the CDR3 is TGTGCCAGCAGCCCCTTGGAGCCCATCGGCCCTGAGCAGTTCTTC. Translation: CASSPLEPIGPEQFF. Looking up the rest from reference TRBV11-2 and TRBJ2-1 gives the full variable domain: EAGVAQSPRYKIIEKRQSVAFWCNPISGHATLYWYQQILGQGPKLLIQFQNNGVVDDSQLPKDRFSAERLKGVDSTLKIQPAKLEDSAVYLCASSPLEPIGPEQFFGPGTRLTVL.

The DNA for the CDR3 is TGTGCCAGCAGTCAAAGGGGGCGCATCTCCACAGATACGCAGTATTTT. This gives the protein CASSQRGRISTDTQYF. This chain uses TRBV7-2 with TRBJ2-3, with TRBD1 identical over 7 bases. V was clipped by 6 bases and J by 2 bases; unmatched bases: 11. Germline CDR1 reads SGHTA; CDR2 reads FQGNSA. This CDR3 comprises 16 residues.

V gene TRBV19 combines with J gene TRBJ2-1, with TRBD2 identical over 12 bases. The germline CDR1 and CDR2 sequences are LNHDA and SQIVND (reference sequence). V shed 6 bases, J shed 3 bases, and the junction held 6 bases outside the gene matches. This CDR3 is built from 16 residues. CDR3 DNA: TGTGCCAGTAGGAGGGGACTAGCGGGTAACTACAATGAGCAGTTCTTC. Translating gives CASRRGLAGNYNEQFF.

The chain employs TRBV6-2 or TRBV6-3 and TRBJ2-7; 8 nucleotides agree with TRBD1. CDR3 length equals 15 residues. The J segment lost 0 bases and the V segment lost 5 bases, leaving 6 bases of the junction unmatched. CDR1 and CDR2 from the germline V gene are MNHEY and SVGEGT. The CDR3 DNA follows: TGTGCCAGCAGTAGCTTGACAGGGGCCTCCTACGAGCAGTACTTC. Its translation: CASSSLTGASYEQYF.

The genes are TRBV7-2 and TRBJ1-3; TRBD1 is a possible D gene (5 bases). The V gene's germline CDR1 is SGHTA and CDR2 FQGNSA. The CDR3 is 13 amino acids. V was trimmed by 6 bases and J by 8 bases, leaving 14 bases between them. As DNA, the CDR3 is TGTGCCAGCAGTCCAGACAGCGAATACACCATATATTTT. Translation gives CASSPDSEYTIYF.

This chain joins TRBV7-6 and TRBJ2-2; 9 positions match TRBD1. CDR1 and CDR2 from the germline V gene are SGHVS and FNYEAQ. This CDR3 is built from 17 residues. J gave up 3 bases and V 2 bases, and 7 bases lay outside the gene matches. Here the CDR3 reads CASSLNRGTGYTGELFF. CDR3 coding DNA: TGTGCCAGCAGCTTAAACCGCGGGACAGGGTACACCGGGGAGCTGTTTTTT.

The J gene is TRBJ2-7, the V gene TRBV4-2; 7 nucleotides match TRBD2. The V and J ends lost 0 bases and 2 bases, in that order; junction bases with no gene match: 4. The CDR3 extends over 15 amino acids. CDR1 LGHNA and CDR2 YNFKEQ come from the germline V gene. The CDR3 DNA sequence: TGTGCCAGCAGCCAAGATCCCGGACTAGCCTACGAGCAGTACTTC. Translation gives CASSQDPGLAYEQYF.

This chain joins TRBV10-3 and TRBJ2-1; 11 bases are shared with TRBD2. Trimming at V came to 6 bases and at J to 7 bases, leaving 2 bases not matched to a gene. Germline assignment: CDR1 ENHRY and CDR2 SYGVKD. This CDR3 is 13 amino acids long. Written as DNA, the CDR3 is TGTGCCATCAGGACTAGCGGGGCAAATGAGCAGTTCTTC. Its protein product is CAIRTSGANEQFF.

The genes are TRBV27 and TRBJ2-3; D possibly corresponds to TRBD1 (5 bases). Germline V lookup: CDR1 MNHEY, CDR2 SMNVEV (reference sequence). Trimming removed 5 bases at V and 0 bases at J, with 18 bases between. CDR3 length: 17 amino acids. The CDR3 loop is CASSPPRQTPSTDTQYF. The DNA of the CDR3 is TGTGCCAGCAGTCCCCCGAGACAGACCCCTAGCACAGATACGCAGTATTTT.

The CDR3 region has the DNA TGCAGCGTTGACGGTCGCCCGCGGGTAGATACGCAGTATTTT. It encodes CSVDGRPRVDTQYF. The J gene is TRBJ2-3, the V gene TRBV29-1, with D possibly TRBD2 on 5 matching bases. The germline V and J ends were trimmed by 3 bases and 5 bases, with 15 bases remaining between them. Germline CDR1 and CDR2: SQVTM and ANQGSEA. The CDR3 totals 14 residues.

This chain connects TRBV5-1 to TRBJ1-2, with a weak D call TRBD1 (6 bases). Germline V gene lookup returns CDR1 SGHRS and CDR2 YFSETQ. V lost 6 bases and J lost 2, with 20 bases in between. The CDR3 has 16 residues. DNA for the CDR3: TGCGCCAGCAAGGGGGAAGTCCGCCCCTCCAACTATGGCTACACCTTC. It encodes CASKGEVRPSNYGYTF.

CDR3 in amino acids: CASSLGDSGNTIYF. CDR3 nucleotides: TGTGCCAGCAGCTTGGGGGACAGTGGAAACACCATATATTTT. The rearrangement joins TRBV5-6 to TRBJ1-3, with 7 bases lining up with TRBD1. The V segment lost 0 bases and the J segment 3 bases; nucleotides outside the gene matches: 0. The V gene's germline CDR1 is SGHDT and CDR2 YYEEEE. This CDR3 has 14 residues.